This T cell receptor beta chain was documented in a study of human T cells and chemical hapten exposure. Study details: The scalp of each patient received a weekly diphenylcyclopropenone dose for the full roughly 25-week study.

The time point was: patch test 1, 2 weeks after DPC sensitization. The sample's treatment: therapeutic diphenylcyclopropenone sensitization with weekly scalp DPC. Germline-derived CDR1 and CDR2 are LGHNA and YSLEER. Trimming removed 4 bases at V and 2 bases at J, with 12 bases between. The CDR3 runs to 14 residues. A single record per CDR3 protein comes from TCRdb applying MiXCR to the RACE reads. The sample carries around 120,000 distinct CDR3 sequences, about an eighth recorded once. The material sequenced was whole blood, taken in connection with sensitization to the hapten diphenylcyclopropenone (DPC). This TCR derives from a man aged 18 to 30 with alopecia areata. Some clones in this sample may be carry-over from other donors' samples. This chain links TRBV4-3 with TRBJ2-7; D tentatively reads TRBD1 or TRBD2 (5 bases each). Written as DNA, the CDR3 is TGCGCCAGCAGCCTGGAATGGGGACCCTACGAGCAGTACTTC. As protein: CASSLEWGPYEQYF.